This T cell receptor beta chain was recovered during a study of T cell responses to AZD1222 COVID-19 vaccine. Study-level points and caveats: Donors were mostly white British, more females; clonal diversity possibly underestimated.

Samples with a second dose at about 4 or about 12 weeks were pooled together. The V gene lost 3 bases and the J gene lost 2 bases, with 11 bases spanning the gap. This CDR3 is built from 14 residues. The germline CDR1 and CDR2 sequences are SGHAT and FQDESV (reference sequence). Clones were read by immunoSEQ multiplex PCR, and TCRdb kept only the in-frame ones, dropping some. Here the sample spans about 120,000 clones, approximately 90% being singletons. A word on this clone: Its target is unknown.

V and J are TRBV11-1 and TRBJ2-7; no definite D call. The material sequenced was peripheral blood, taken 28 days after the second AZD1222 dose. The sequence was collected from an adult who received the AZD1222 COVID-19 vaccine. In DNA form, the CDR3 reads TGTGCCAGCAGCTTGCTCCGATCGGCCTACGAGCAGTACTTC. Its protein is CASSLLRSAYEQYF.